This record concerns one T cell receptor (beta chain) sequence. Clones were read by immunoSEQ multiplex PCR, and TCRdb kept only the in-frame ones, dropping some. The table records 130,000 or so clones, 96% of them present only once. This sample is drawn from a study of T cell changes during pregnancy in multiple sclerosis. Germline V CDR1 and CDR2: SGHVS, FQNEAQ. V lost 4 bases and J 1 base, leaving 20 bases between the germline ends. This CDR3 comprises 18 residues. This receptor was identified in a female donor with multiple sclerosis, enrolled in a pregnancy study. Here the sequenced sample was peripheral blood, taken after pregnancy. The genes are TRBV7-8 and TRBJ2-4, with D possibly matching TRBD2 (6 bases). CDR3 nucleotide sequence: TGTGCCAGCAGCTCCCTCGGGACTTCTTCCTGGGCCAAAAACATTCAGTACTTC. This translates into CASSSLGTSSWAKNIQYF.